Listed below are T cell receptor beta chains from one sample, sequenced in a study of cytomegalovirus exposure and HLA in healthy donors. Some clones are missing from TCRdb's copy, which holds only in-frame ones; the method was immunoSEQ multiplex PCR. Among approximately 150,000 clones, 80% were seen once, and the ten largest hold around 2.3%. Sequencing was done on a sample of PBMCs. The source is a male donor in good health and CMV-seronegative. The CDR3 runs from the conserved cysteine through the conserved F or W. D genes are given only for firm matches. A row's size may be missing; if present it is once, few, many or a size class.

TRBV2	-	TRBJ1-1	-	20	TGTGCCAGCAGTGAGACAGTTCCGACAGGTCATGTGCGCGGGGGGACTGAAGCTTTCTTT	CASSETVPTGHVRGGTEAFF
TRBV5-4	-	TRBJ2-4	TRBD1	13	TGTGCCAGCAGCTTGAGGGGGCGGAACATTCAGTACTTC	CASSLRGRNIQYF
TRBV18	-	TRBJ2-1	TRBD2	16	TGTGCCAGCTCACCACGCCCAGCGGGGGGGCCCGGTGAGCAGTTCTTC	CASSPRPAGGPGEQFF
TRBV7-9	-	TRBJ2-6	-	16	TGTGCCAGCAGCCCCCGTGAGGGCTCAGGGGCCAACGTCCTGACTTTC	CASSPREGSGANVLTF
TRBV18	-	TRBJ1-1	-	13	TGTGCCAGCTCTCCCAGCGGACCTACTTTCGCTTTCTTT	CASSPSGPTFAFF
TRBV6-1	-	TRBJ2-6	-	15	TGTGCCAGCAGTGACCCCGGTTCTGGGGCCAACGGCCTGACTTTC	CASSDPGSGANGLTF
TRBV5-6	-	TRBJ1-1	-	14	TGTGCCAGCAGCTTGATTGCGGTAAGCACTGAAGCTTTCTTT	CASSLIAVSTEAFF
TRBV5-1	-	TRBJ1-2	-	16	TGCGCCAGCAGCTCCGGAGGGGGGGCGCGGGTTGCTGGCTACACCTTC	CASSSGGGARVAGYTF
TRBV27	-	TRBJ1-2	-	13	TGTGCCAGCAGTTTTCGGGGGGGCTATGGCTACACCTTC	CASSFRGGYGYTF
TRBV5-1	once	TRBJ2-6	-	16	TGCGCCAGCATGTACACGGACAAGTCGGGGGCCAACGTCCTGACTTTC	CASMYTDKSGANVLTF
TRBV6-4	-	TRBJ2-3	-	13	TGTGCCAGCAGTGACACTAGCACAGATACGCAGTATTTT	CASSDTSTDTQYF
TRBV27	-	TRBJ1-5	-	13	TGTGCCAGCAGTTTAAACAGGTATCAGCCCCAGCATTTT	CASSLNRYQPQHF
TRBV19	-	TRBJ2-3	TRBD1	15	TGTGCCAGTAGTATGGACAGGGGAGTCACGGATACGCAGTATTTT	CASSMDRGVTDTQYF
TRBV5-1	-	TRBJ2-1	TRBD2	11	TGCGCCAGCAGCACGGGAGGGGAGCAGTTCTTC	CASSTGGEQFF
TRBV5-1	-	TRBJ1-1	-	14	TGCGCCAGCAGCTTCGGAGGCGCGGACACTGAAGCTTTCTTT	CASSFGGADTEAFF
TRBV7-9	once	TRBJ2-2	TRBD1	16	TGTGCCAGCAGCACGCGACAGGGGATGGACACCGGGGAGCTGTTTTTT	CASSTRQGMDTGELFF
TRBV6-1	-	TRBJ2-7	-	11	TGTGCCAGCAGCGACAGTTACGAGCAGTACTTC	CASSDSYEQYF
TRBV6-6	-	TRBJ2-5	-	13	TGTGCCAGCAGTTACTCGAGTTGGGAGACCCAGTACTTC	CASSYSSWETQYF
TRBV21-1	-	TRBJ2-2	-	16	TGTGCCAGCAGGCGGGGCCGGTCGGGGGACACCGGGGAGCTGTTTTTT	CASRRGRSGDTGELFF
TRBV28	-	TRBJ1-5	-	14	TGTGCCAGCAGTTCCACAGGGAATTTTCAGCCCCAGCATTTT	CASSSTGNFQPQHF
TRBV4-3	-	TRBJ2-7	TRBD1	13	TGCGCCAGCAGTTCCGACAGGGGCCACGAGCAGTACTTC	CASSSDRGHEQYF
TRBV5-1	-	TRBJ2-5	TRBD1	14	TGCGCCAGCAGCCCTGGAGGGACAGGGGAGACCCAGTACTTC	CASSPGGTGETQYF
TRBV5-4	once	TRBJ2-3	TRBD2	15	TGTGCCAGCAGCTGGCCGGGGGGGCAAGGAGATACGCAGTATTTT	CASSWPGGQGDTQYF
TRBV6-6	-	TRBJ1-2	TRBD1	15	TGTGCCAGCAGTGACTCAGGGGGCACTAACTATGGCTACACCTTC	CASSDSGGTNYGYTF
TRBV6-1	-	TRBJ1-1	-	13	TGTGCCAGCAGTGAACAGAGCGTAACTGAAGCTTTCTTT	CASSEQSVTEAFF
TRBV9	-	TRBJ2-3	TRBD1	17	TGTGCCAGCAGCCCGGGGTGGGGACAGAGGATATCAGATACGCAGTATTTT	CASSPGWGQRISDTQYF
TRBV18	-	TRBJ2-7	-	14	TGTGCCAGCTCCCTCGACAGGAACTCCTACGAGCAGTACTTC	CASSLDRNSYEQYF
TRBV4-2	-	TRBJ2-7	TRBD1	13	TGTGCCAGCAGCCAAGAGGACAGGGCCGAGCAGTACTTC	CASSQEDRAEQYF
TRBV19	-	TRBJ1-6	-	14	TGTGCCAGTAGCAACCCTAACAGAAATTCACCCCTCCACTTT	CASSNPNRNSPLHF
TRBV6-5	-	TRBJ2-5	TRBD1	13	TGTGCCAGCAGGGGACAGCCACAAGAGACCCAGTACTTC	CASRGQPQETQYF